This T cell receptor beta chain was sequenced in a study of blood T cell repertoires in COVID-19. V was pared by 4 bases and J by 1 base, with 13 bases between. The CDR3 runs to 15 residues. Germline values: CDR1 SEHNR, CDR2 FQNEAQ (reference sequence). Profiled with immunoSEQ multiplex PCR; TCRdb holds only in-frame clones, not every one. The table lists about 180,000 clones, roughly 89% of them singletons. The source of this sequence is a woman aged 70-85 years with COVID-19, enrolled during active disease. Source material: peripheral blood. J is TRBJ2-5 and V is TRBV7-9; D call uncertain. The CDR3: CASSSPDAVQETQYF. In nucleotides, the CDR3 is TGTGCCAGCAGCTCCCCCGACGCGGTCCAAGAGACCCAGTACTTC.